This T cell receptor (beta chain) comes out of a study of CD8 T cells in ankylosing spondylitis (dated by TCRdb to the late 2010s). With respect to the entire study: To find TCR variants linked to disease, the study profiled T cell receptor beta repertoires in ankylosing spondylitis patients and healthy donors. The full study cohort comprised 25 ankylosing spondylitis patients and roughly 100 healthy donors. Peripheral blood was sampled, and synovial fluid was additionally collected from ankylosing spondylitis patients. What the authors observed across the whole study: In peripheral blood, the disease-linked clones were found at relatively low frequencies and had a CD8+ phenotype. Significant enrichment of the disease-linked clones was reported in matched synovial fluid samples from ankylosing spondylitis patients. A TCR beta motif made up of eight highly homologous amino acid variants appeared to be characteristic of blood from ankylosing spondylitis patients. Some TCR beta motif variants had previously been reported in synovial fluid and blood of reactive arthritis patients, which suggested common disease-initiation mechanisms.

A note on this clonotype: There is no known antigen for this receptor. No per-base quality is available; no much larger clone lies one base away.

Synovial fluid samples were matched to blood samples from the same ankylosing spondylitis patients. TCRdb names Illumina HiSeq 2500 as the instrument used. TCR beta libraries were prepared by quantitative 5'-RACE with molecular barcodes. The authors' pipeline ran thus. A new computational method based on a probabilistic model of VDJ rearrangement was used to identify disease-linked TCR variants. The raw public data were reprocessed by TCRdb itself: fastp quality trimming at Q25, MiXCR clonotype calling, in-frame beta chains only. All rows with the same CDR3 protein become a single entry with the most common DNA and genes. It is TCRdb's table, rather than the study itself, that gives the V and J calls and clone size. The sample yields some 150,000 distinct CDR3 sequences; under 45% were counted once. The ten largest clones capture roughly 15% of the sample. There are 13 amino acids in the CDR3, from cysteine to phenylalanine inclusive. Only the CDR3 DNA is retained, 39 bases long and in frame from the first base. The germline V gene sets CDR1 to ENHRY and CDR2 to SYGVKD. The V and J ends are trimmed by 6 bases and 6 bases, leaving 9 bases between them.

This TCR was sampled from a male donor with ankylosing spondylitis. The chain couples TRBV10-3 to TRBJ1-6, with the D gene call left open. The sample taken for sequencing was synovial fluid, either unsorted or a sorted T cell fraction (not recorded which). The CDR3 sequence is CAISPRVNSPLHF. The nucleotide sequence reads TGTGCCATCAGCCCCAGAGTTAATTCACCCCTCCACTTT.